This T cell receptor beta chain was sequenced for a study of regulatory T cells in long-lasting Graves disease. Time point of the sample: persistent/refractory GD, antithyroid drugs over 5 years with positive TRAb. Generation of the TCR library employed RNA extracted from PBMCs. With iRepertoire HTBI primers and Arm-PCR of CDR3 regions, TCR beta libraries were built. TCRdb recomputed calls from the multiplex PCR reads with MiXCR, one row per CDR3 protein. The data contain roughly 500,000 distinct CDR3 sequences, about a fifth of them singletons. This clonotype was counted ten times or more. The ends were cut back, 6 bases at V and 0 bases at J, with 11 bases in the middle. The CDR3 loop spans 15 amino acids.

The origin of this receptor is a female donor with Graves disease. This chain links TRBV12-3 or TRBV12-4 with TRBJ2-2, with D perhaps matching TRBD2 (5 bases). Sequences were derived from peripheral blood mononuclear cells (PBMCs), sampled when the disease was refractory, from a patient treated with antithyroid drugs. CDR3 coding DNA: TGTGCCAGCAGACTTAGCGTCTCGAACACCGGGGAGCTGTTTTTT. Its translation is CASRLSVSNTGELFF.